This TCR beta chain comes out of a study of T cell responses to AZD1222 COVID-19 vaccine. The data were produced by immunoSEQ multiplex PCR, yet TCRdb's version contains in-frame clones alone and is incomplete. The sample yields about 180,000 clones, 90% seen once. The CDR3 has 17 residues. This TCR was recovered from an adult in good health. The sample here was peripheral blood, taken on day 0 of AZD1222 vaccination. The V and J genes are TRBV21-1 and TRBJ2-1; TRBD2 is the table's D call and was not checked against the DNA. TRBV21-1 is a recognized pseudogene. CDR3 loop: CASSKALTGGLYNEQFF. The CDR3 DNA is TGTGCCAGCAGCAAGGCCCTGACGGGGGGGCTTTACAATGAGCAGTTCTTC.